The present entry profiles one T cell receptor (beta chain) with its context. The target of this receptor is not known. No quality values exist for individual bases; no much larger clone is one base distant. This specimen belongs to a study of T cells in localized non-small cell lung cancer (dated by TCRdb to the early 2020s). Regarding the complete study: The study analyzed T cell repertoires of 200 to 250 early-stage NSCLC patients, comparing tumors and uninvolved tumor-adjacent lungs. All 250 or so NSCLC patients in the cohort were treatment-naive and had localized lung tumors that were resected. Of the NSCLC patients, around 140 were male and roughly 100 were female, and the mean age was approximately 66 years.

The immunoSEQ Assay was used to sequence TCR beta CDR3 regions from DNA. The source study handled its data this way. T cell density was computed as TCR beta template counts normalized to usable DNA estimated by amplifying housekeeping genes. Using the preseqR package, richness was estimated by extrapolating to 120,000 templates for tissue samples and 400,000 templates for PBMC samples. Clonality was taken to be one minus Pielou's evenness. To identify tissue-enriched TCRs, differential abundance testing was run on productive amino-acid clonotypes with a minimum total count of 5 and an alpha of 0.1. The Jaccard Index and the Morisita Overlap Index were used to measure how much the repertoires overlapped between compartments. GLIPH clustered TCR beta CDR3s with public tetramer-defined viral CDR3s; viral motifs required at least three viral sequences plus V-gene enrichment. TCRdb took over this immuneACCESS table, retaining in-frame rearrangements with V and J assigned. Such tables are incomplete; in checked studies, under half of the missing clones stem from an unresolved V gene, and the remainder is unexplained. V, J and clone size were drawn from that table, and D and trimming were deduced from the DNA. Recorded for this sample are approximately 65,000 clones; 81% of them occurred a single time. The top ten constitute 4.7% of the sample.

At diagnosis, peripheral blood, uninvolved tumor-adjacent lung and tumor were collected and were preserved as a mix of fresh-frozen and FFPE material. For TCR repertoire profiling, the blood samples were analyzed as peripheral blood mononuclear cells. CDR1 SGHAT and CDR2 FQNNGV are derived from the germline V gene. V and J lose 5 bases and 0 bases, and a span of 13 bases separates them. CDR3 length: 15 amino acids, cysteine to phenylalanine. This entry keeps only the CDR3 DNA: 45 bases, framed from base 1. Overall study outcomes, separate from this receptor: Uninvolved tumor-adjacent lung showed the highest T cell clonality, higher than tumor, which suggests more focused antigenic responses in the uninvolved tumor-adjacent lung. Of the top 100 tumor clones, a median of roughly 56 were detected in paired uninvolved adjacent lung; 28 were also among that lung's top 100. Because the study design was exploratory, TCR variables were selected using unadjusted p-values without false-discovery rate correction. Because multi-region tumor sequencing was not done, intratumor heterogeneity could not be ruled out. Longer overall survival was associated with higher blood T cell density, whereas shorter survival was associated with higher adjacent-lung clonality.

Recombination linked TRBV11-2 to TRBJ1-2; no confident D gene assignment can be made. The source was PBMCs, collected before any cancer treatment. The TCR was taken from a man aged 35 to 70 with stage II lung adenocarcinoma. Here is the DNA: TGTGCCAGCAGCCAGGATTGGGGAGCTAACTATGGCTACACCTTC. Its coded protein is CASSQDWGANYGYTF.